A selection of T cell receptor beta chains follows, all from one sample in a study of blood T cell repertoires in COVID-19. Clones were read by immunoSEQ multiplex PCR, and TCRdb kept only the in-frame ones, dropping some. The sample includes about 81,000 clones, over 70% of them seen just once. The source material was peripheral blood. Every receptor here comes from a woman aged 45-60 years with acute or convalescent COVID-19. Both conserved end residues are part of each CDR3. A D gene is named only where the DNA matches it firmly. Clone size appears in some rows only: once, few, many, or a class for an expanded clone.

V gene: TRBV16; CDR3 length: 18; clone size: -; J gene: TRBJ1-1; D gene: TRBD1; CDR3 protein: CASSRPGTGMIKGTEAFF; CDR3 DNA: TGTGCCAGCAGCCGCCCCGGGACAGGGATGATCAAGGGCACTGAAGCTTTCTTT
V gene: TRBV7-2; CDR3 length: 16; clone size: -; J gene: TRBJ1-2; D gene: TRBD1; CDR3 protein: CASSPRTGQGTNGYTF; CDR3 DNA: TGTGCCAGCAGCCCCAGGACCGGACAGGGTACGAATGGCTACACCTTC
V gene: TRBV19; CDR3 length: 15; clone size: -; J gene: TRBJ1-1; D gene: -; CDR3 protein: CASSIAGLGNTEAFF; CDR3 DNA: TGTGCCAGTAGTATTGCTGGGCTCGGGAACACTGAAGCTTTCTTT
V gene: TRBV11-2; CDR3 length: 13; clone size: -; J gene: TRBJ2-1; D gene: -; CDR3 protein: CASSLDQVGGQFF; CDR3 DNA: TGTGCCAGCAGCTTAGATCAAGTCGGCGGTCAGTTCTTC
V gene: TRBV29-1; CDR3 length: 14; clone size: -; J gene: TRBJ1-1; D gene: -; CDR3 protein: CSVRDARGGTEAFF; CDR3 DNA: TGCAGCGTGCGAGACGCCCGGGGTGGCACTGAAGCTTTCTTT
V gene: TRBV7-2; CDR3 length: 16; clone size: -; J gene: TRBJ1-3; D gene: TRBD1; CDR3 protein: CASSLMGQGAGNTIYF; CDR3 DNA: TGTGCCAGCAGCTTAATGGGACAGGGAGCGGGGAACACCATATATTTT
V gene: TRBV10-3; CDR3 length: 18; clone size: -; J gene: TRBJ2-7; D gene: TRBD1; CDR3 protein: CAISEPSGTGGEIYEQYF; CDR3 DNA: TGTGCCATCAGTGAGCCTTCCGGGACAGGGGGCGAGATCTACGAGCAGTACTTC
V gene: TRBV18; CDR3 length: 13; clone size: -; J gene: TRBJ1-2; D gene: TRBD1; CDR3 protein: CASSPGQNYGYTF; CDR3 DNA: TGTGCCAGCTCACCGGGACAGAACTATGGCTACACCTTC
V gene: TRBV6-6; CDR3 length: 15; clone size: -; J gene: TRBJ2-1; D gene: -; CDR3 protein: CASTTGESPYNEQFF; CDR3 DNA: TGTGCCAGCACCACGGGAGAATCCCCCTACAATGAGCAGTTCTTC
V gene: TRBV19; CDR3 length: 14; clone size: -; J gene: TRBJ1-6; D gene: TRBD1; CDR3 protein: CASSGQGAVSPLHF; CDR3 DNA: TGTGCCAGTAGCGGACAGGGGGCCGTATCACCCCTCCACTTT
V gene: TRBV11-2; CDR3 length: 14; clone size: -; J gene: TRBJ2-5; D gene: -; CDR3 protein: CASSQNRVQETQYF; CDR3 DNA: TGTGCCAGCAGCCAAAACAGGGTCCAAGAGACCCAGTACTTC
V gene: TRBV7-2; CDR3 length: 13; clone size: few; J gene: TRBJ1-2; D gene: -; CDR3 protein: CASSLAVIYGYTF; CDR3 DNA: TGTGCCAGCAGCTTAGCCGTTATCTATGGCTACACCTTC
V gene: TRBV4-1; CDR3 length: 13; clone size: -; J gene: TRBJ2-3; D gene: -; CDR3 protein: CASSQVQGDTQYF; CDR3 DNA: TGCGCCAGCAGCCAGGTACAGGGAGATACGCAGTATTTT
V gene: TRBV15; CDR3 length: 16; clone size: -; J gene: TRBJ1-4; D gene: -; CDR3 protein: CATSPPGMGKNEKLFF; CDR3 DNA: TGTGCCACCAGCCCTCCAGGGATGGGGAAGAATGAAAAACTGTTTTTT
V gene: TRBV6-5; CDR3 length: 12; clone size: -; J gene: TRBJ2-7; D gene: -; CDR3 protein: CASRAGQGEQYF; CDR3 DNA: TGTGCCAGCAGAGCGGGGCAGGGGGAGCAGTACTTC
V gene: TRBV18; CDR3 length: 14; clone size: -; J gene: TRBJ1-1; D gene: -; CDR3 protein: CASSEQGPNTEAFF; CDR3 DNA: TGTGCCAGCTCAGAACAGGGTCCGAACACTGAAGCTTTCTTT
V gene: TRBV9; CDR3 length: 15; clone size: -; J gene: TRBJ1-5; D gene: -; CDR3 protein: CASSPAGESNQPQHF; CDR3 DNA: TGTGCCAGCAGCCCCGCGGGGGAGAGCAATCAGCCCCAGCATTTT
V gene: TRBV4-2; CDR3 length: 16; clone size: few; J gene: TRBJ2-3; D gene: TRBD1; CDR3 protein: CASSQVGRGQVDTQYF; CDR3 DNA: TGTGCCAGCAGCCAAGTAGGCAGGGGGCAGGTGGATACGCAGTATTTT
V gene: TRBV4-1; CDR3 length: 11; clone size: -; J gene: TRBJ1-1; D gene: -; CDR3 protein: CASSQYREAFF; CDR3 DNA: TGCGCCAGCAGCCAGTACAGGGAAGCTTTCTTT
V gene: TRBV3-1/TRBV3-2; CDR3 length: 13; clone size: -; J gene: TRBJ2-7; D gene: TRBD1; CDR3 protein: CASSRDSFYEQYF; CDR3 DNA: TGTGCCAGCAGCCGGGACAGTTTCTACGAGCAGTACTTC
V gene: TRBV6-6; CDR3 length: 21; clone size: -; J gene: TRBJ1-6; D gene: TRBD1; CDR3 protein: CASSQSWTGTVRSKINSPLHF; CDR3 DNA: TGTGCCAGCAGTCAATCATGGACAGGGACAGTACGTTCCAAAATTAATTCACCCCTCCACTTT
V gene: TRBV5-1; CDR3 length: 13; clone size: -; J gene: TRBJ2-7; D gene: -; CDR3 protein: CASSIGQKYEQYF; CDR3 DNA: TGCGCCAGCAGCATAGGACAGAAGTACGAGCAGTACTTC
V gene: TRBV27; CDR3 length: 13; clone size: -; J gene: TRBJ2-7; D gene: TRBD1; CDR3 protein: CASSWTGVDEQYF; CDR3 DNA: TGTGCCAGCAGTTGGACAGGGGTAGACGAGCAGTACTTC
V gene: TRBV2; CDR3 length: 15; clone size: -; J gene: TRBJ1-6; D gene: TRBD1; CDR3 protein: CASRVEQGSNSPLHF; CDR3 DNA: TGTGCCAGCAGGGTTGAACAGGGGAGTAATTCACCCCTCCACTTT
V gene: TRBV28; CDR3 length: 15; clone size: once; J gene: TRBJ2-3; D gene: TRBD2; CDR3 protein: CASRDLAGGSDTQYF; CDR3 DNA: TGTGCCAGCAGGGATCTAGCGGGGGGATCAGATACGCAGTATTTT
V gene: TRBV6-5; CDR3 length: 12; clone size: once; J gene: TRBJ2-7; D gene: TRBD1; CDR3 protein: CASTGGVYEQYF; CDR3 DNA: TGTGCCAGTACAGGGGGCGTATACGAGCAGTACTTC
V gene: TRBV19; CDR3 length: 14; clone size: -; J gene: TRBJ1-5; D gene: TRBD1; CDR3 protein: CASRLDRGNQPQHF; CDR3 DNA: TGTGCCAGTAGGCTGGACAGGGGAAATCAGCCCCAGCATTTT
V gene: TRBV5-4; CDR3 length: 16; clone size: few; J gene: TRBJ2-2; D gene: TRBD2; CDR3 protein: CASSTSGGPNTGELFF; CDR3 DNA: TGTGCCAGCAGCACTAGCGGGGGGCCGAACACCGGGGAGCTGTTTTTT
V gene: TRBV14; CDR3 length: 15; clone size: -; J gene: TRBJ2-3; D gene: TRBD1; CDR3 protein: CASSEGAFSTDTQYF; CDR3 DNA: TGTGCCAGCAGTGAGGGGGCCTTTAGCACAGATACGCAGTATTTT
V gene: TRBV9; CDR3 length: 16; clone size: once; J gene: TRBJ2-3; D gene: TRBD2; CDR3 protein: CASSFRTSGNRDTQYF; CDR3 DNA: TGTGCCAGCAGCTTTCGAACTAGCGGCAATCGGGATACGCAGTATTTT
V gene: TRBV3-1/TRBV3-2; CDR3 length: 16; clone size: -; J gene: TRBJ1-2; D gene: -; CDR3 protein: CASSQDSLGRNYGYTF; CDR3 DNA: TGTGCCAGCAGCCAAGATTCACTAGGGCGGAACTATGGCTACACCTTC
V gene: TRBV19; CDR3 length: 14; clone size: -; J gene: TRBJ2-1; D gene: -; CDR3 protein: CASSSTGWNNEQFF; CDR3 DNA: TGTGCCAGTAGTAGCACGGGTTGGAACAATGAGCAGTTCTTC